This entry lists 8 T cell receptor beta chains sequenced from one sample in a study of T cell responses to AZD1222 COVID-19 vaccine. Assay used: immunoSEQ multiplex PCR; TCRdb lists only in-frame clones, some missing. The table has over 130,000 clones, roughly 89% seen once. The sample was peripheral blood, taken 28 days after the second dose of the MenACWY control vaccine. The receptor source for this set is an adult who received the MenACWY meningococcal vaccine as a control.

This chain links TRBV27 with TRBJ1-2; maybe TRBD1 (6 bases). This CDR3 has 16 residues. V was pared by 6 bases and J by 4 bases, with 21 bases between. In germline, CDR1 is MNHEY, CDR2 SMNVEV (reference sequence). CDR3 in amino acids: CASSPGAPTPGYGYTF. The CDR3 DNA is TGTGCCAGCAGCCCGGGGGCGCCCACACCGGGCTATGGCTACACCTTC.

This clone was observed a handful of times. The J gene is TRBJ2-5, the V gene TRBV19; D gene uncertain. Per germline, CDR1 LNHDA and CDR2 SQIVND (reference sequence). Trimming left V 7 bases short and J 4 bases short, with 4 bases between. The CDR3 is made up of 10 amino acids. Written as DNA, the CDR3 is TGTGCCAGTAAGGGAGAGACCCAGTACTTC. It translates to CASKGETQYF.

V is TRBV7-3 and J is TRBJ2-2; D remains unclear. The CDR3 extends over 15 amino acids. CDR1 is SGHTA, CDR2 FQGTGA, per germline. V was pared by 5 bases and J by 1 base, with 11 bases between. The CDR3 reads CASSPSEKNTGELFF. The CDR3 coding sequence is TGTGCCAGCAGCCCCTCTGAGAAGAACACCGGGGAGCTGTTTTTT.

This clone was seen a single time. The CDR3, as DNA: TGTGCCAGCAGCCGACAGGCGAACACTGAAGCTTTCTTT. Its translation is CASSRQANTEAFF. The chain couples TRBV7-9 to TRBJ1-1; tentatively, D is TRBD1 (6 bases). The CDR3 consists of 13 residues. Germline CDR1 is SEHNR and CDR2 is FQNEAQ (reference sequence). Trimming left V 5 bases short and J 1 base short, with 8 bases between.

The DNA for the CDR3 is TGCAGTGCTAGTTTTCGCGGGAGCTACAATGAGCAGTTCTTC. Protein product: CSASFRGSYNEQFF. The chain links TRBV20-1 to TRBJ2-1; 7 nucleotides line up with TRBD2. J was trimmed by 3 bases and V by 3 bases; bases with no gene match: 5. From germline, CDR1 is DFQATT and CDR2 SNEGSKA (reference sequence). There are 14 residues in the CDR3.

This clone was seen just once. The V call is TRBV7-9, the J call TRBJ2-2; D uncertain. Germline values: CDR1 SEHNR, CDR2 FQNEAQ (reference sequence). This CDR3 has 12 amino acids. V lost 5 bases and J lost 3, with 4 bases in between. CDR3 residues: CASSIDTGELFF. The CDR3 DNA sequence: TGTGCCAGCAGCATCGACACCGGGGAGCTGTTTTTT.

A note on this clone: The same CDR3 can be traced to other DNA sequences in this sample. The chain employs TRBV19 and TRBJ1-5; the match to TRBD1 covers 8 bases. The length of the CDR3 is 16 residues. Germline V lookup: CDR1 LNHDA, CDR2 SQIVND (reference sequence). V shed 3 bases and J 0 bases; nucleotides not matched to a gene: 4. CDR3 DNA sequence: TGTGCCAGTAGTATCTATGGGACAGGTAGCAATCAGCCCCAGCATTTT. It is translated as CASSIYGTGSNQPQHF.

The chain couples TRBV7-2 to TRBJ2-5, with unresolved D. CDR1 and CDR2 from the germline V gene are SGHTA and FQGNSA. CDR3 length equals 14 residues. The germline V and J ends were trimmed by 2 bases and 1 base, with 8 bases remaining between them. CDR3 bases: TGTGCCAGCAGCTTAATCTGGGCCCAAGAGACCCAGTACTTC. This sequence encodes CASSLIWAQETQYF.